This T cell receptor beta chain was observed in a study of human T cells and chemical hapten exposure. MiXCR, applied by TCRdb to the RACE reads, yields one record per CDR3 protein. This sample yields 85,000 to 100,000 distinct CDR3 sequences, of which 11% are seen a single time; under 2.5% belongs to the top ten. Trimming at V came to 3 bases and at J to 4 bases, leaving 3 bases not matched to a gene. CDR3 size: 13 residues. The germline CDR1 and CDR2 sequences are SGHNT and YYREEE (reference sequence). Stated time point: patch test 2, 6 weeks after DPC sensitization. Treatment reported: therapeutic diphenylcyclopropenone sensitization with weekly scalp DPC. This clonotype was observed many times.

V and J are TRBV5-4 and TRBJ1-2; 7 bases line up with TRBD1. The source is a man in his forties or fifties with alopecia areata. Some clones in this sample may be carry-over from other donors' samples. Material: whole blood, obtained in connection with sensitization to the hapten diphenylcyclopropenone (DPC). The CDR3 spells CASSSRQGYGYTF. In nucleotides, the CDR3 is TGTGCCAGCAGCTCTAGACAGGGCTATGGCTACACCTTC. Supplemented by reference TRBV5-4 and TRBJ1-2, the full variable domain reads ETGVTQSPTHLIKTRGQQVTLRCSSQSGHNTVSWYQQALGQGPQFIFQYYREEENGRGNFPPRFSGLQFPNYSSELNVNALELDDSALYLCASSSRQGYGYTFGSGTRLTVV.